The T cell receptor (beta chain) under discussion was sequenced for a study of T cell responses to AZD1222 COVID-19 vaccine (dated by TCRdb to the early 2020s). A note on the overall study: TCR sequencing covered 230 or so trial participants: 200 to 210 given two doses of AZD1222 and approximately 26 given two doses of MenACWY control vaccine. Trial participants were enrolled by age into subgroups of 18-55, 56-69 and 70-plus years, and about 150, 27 and 61 TCR-sequenced participants, respectively, were included in these subgroups.

The CDR3 regions of human TCRbeta chains were analyzed by immunosequencing. In the authors' own workflow: Repertoire TCRs were checked for matches against a reference library of SARS-CoV-2-specific TCRs that had been generated using the MIRA antigen-specificity platform. Breadth meant the fraction of unique TCRs that were SARS-CoV-2-associated, whereas depth meant the fraction of total T cells that were SARS-CoV-2-associated. Using the MIRA data, each spike-specific TCR was assigned both to the spike region to which the TCR was reactive and to a CD4 or CD8 class. Log10-transformed breadth and depth values were compared by one-way ANOVA with Sidak's multiple comparisons tests. The source is immuneACCESS, and TCRdb retained only in-frame sequences with V and J called. Part of the clones is not carried over; for the studies checked, unresolved V genes explain less than half of this, and the remainder is unexplained. V and J calls and clone size are given by that table; D and trimming were obtained from the DNA. This sample comprises 70,000 to 95,000 clones, 75% to 95% of them detected only once. The ten top clones hold about 29% of the sample.

The junction carries 5 bases between V and J, which are trimmed by 1 base and 0 bases respectively. The germline V gene provides CDR1 KGHSH and CDR2 LQKENI. Including cysteine and phenylalanine, the CDR3 has 14 amino acids. Only CDR3 DNA is held: 42 bases, read in frame from base 1. The time point label here, explained by the study, means: about 28 days (+/-7) after the second vaccine dose. AZD1222 recipients given second doses at about 4 weeks or at about 12 weeks were pooled, since spike-specific TCR depth and breadth were not found to differ between the two schedules. Samples from vaccinated people were obtained from the UK trials COV001 and COV002, which included a single-blind randomized controlled phase 2/3 trial of AZD1222 (ChAdOx1 nCoV-19) in healthy adults. For TCRbeta chain sequencing, PBMC samples were collected from trial participants at day 0 and at day 28 after the second dose. Comments on this clone: No cognate antigen has been identified for it. Base qualities are missing; no much larger clone stands one base away.

Summary of the overall study and its limitations: A significant rise in spike-specific TCR breadth and depth was observed after two AZD1222 doses relative to day 0 and relative to MenACWY recipients. The vaccine-associated CD4 TCRs covered the entire spike protein, and the dominant responses fell in regions 160-218 and 743-854. Participants were mostly white British and included more females than males, and it was suggested by the authors that clonal diversity may have been underestimated. Conclusions about previously exposed vaccinees are limited because only a handful of AZD1222 recipients were SARS-CoV-2 seropositive at baseline. The 56-69-year group was small, and its depth increase did not reach significance, likely because of low power. Epitopes outside the regions mutated in the B.1.351 and B.1.1.7 variants were reportedly recognized by nearly half of the unique spike-specific TCRs. Because no day 14 peak-response samples were available, repertoires were characterized only after the peak T cell response.

Recombination joined TRBV18 with TRBJ2-3, with an unclear D gene assignment. This TCR derives from an adult who received the AZD1222 COVID-19 vaccine. The specimen was peripheral blood, collected 28 days after the second AZD1222 dose. The nucleotide sequence is given as TGTGCCAGCTCACCACTCTACAGCACAGATACGCAGTATTTT. Its coded protein is CASSPLYSTDTQYF.